This T cell receptor beta chain was obtained from a study of T cells in Graves' hyperthyroidism and ophthalmopathy. As for the study in general: Peripheral blood specimens were obtained at initial diagnosis, prior to any treatment. Findings and caveats of the study: Ophthalmopathy and stable hyperthyroidism were told apart by a 13 V-J model.

Germline V gene data show CDR1 as SGHTA and CDR2 as FQGTGA. V lost 4 bases to trimming and J lost 4 bases, with 14 bases between them. The CDR3 spans 15 residues. RNA transcripts were the template for amplifying TCR beta CDR3 regions. During a first-round RT-PCR of the TCR CDR3, the HTBI primer set was used. TCRdb reprocessed the multiplex PCR reads via MiXCR and lists one record per CDR3 protein. This sample carries more than 50,000 distinct CDR3 sequences, about 49% of them seen once, and the ten largest clones take approximately 13%. Enrolled ophthalmopathy patients presented with a Clinical Activity Score of at least 3, a NOSPECS grade of at least 4, and disease duration under 3 months. There are many counts of this clonotype. Its matching antigen is unknown.

The sequencing input was blood. The genes are TRBV7-3 and TRBJ1-5, with D possibly matching TRBD1 (5 bases). The clonotype comes from a woman between 25 and 40 years old with Graves' ophthalmopathy. The CDR3 DNA is TGTGCCAGCAGCTCGGGGACGCGCGAAAATCAGCCCCAGCATTTT. As protein: CASSSGTRENQPQHF.